This T cell receptor (beta chain) was recovered during a study of graft-versus-host responses after intestinal transplantation. Overall study context: Transplants were multivisceral, liver-intestinal, or isolated intestinal. Among the recipients, all got anti-thymocyte globulin induction and then tacrolimus and steroids for 2 to 3 years. Study-level findings and limits: Patients who carried graft-donor T cell macrochimerism also had high graft-versus-host to host-versus-graft clonal ratios in their allografts. Investigators detected GvH clones in recipient marrow, with some emerging earlier in ileum or blood.

This clone was observed once. No antigen is known for it. The V gene end was trimmed by 0 bases and the J gene end by 7 bases; junction bases not matched to a gene: 3. CDR1 and CDR2 from the germline V gene are WNHNN and SYGVQD (reference sequence). The CDR3 loop spans 14 amino acids. Profiled with immunoSEQ multiplex PCR; TCRdb holds only in-frame clones, not every one. The sample consists of about 120,000 clones, approximately 90% of them appearing once. The chain joins TRBV10-1 to TRBJ2-5, with 9 bases that match TRBD2. This sequence was found in a human donor who received an intestinal transplant. The specimen comprised unstimulated CD4+ T cells sorted from spleen or lymph node cells, sampled before intestinal transplant. CDR3 sequence reads: CASSESSGGTTQYF. For the CDR3, the DNA is TGCGCCAGCAGTGAGTCTAGCGGGGGAACGACCCAGTACTTC.